The present T cell receptor beta chain was sequenced within a study of blood T cell repertoires in COVID-19. Looking at the study overall: From T cells, B-cell-depleted T cells, or PBMCs came the material, which was cDNA or gDNA.

Data came from immunoSEQ multiplex PCR; TCRdb stores just in-frame clones and leaves some out. The table has about 190,000 clones, approximately 90% seen once. The germline gives CDR1 SGHDN, CDR2 FVKESK. Trimming removed 1 base from V and 4 bases from J; junction bases left unmatched: 5. The CDR3 length is 15 residues. Material: peripheral blood. This TCR was recovered from a man aged 30 to 39 with acute or convalescent COVID-19. The rearrangement uses TRBV14 and TRBJ2-5, with TRBD1 matching 8 bases. In DNA, the CDR3 is TGTGCCAGCAGCCAAGGATTGCAGGGGGCAGAGACCCAGTACTTC. Amino acids: CASSQGLQGAETQYF.